This is a list of T cell receptor beta chains from one sample in a study of OX40 agonist ivuxolimab in advanced cancers. The data were produced by immunoSEQ multiplex PCR, yet TCRdb's version contains in-frame clones alone and is incomplete. This table holds roughly 64,000 clones, roughly 80% found once. The sequenced sample was CD4+ or CD8+ T cells sorted from blood, obtained in a trial of the OX40 agonist ivuxolimab. Receptors originate from an adult with an advanced solid tumor such as melanoma, head and neck, liver or kidney cancer. The CDR3 runs from the conserved cysteine through the conserved F or W. A D gene is named only where the DNA matches it firmly. Only part of the rows carry a size: once, few, many, or a class if the clone is expanded.

j_call v_call d_call clone_size cdr3_nt cdr3_aa
TRBJ2-3 TRBV11-3 TRBD2 NA TGTGCCAGCAGTTCTGGACTAGCACCAGATACGCAGTATTTT CASSSGLAPDTQYF
TRBJ2-1 TRBV30 NA NA TGTGCCTGGAGTCGGTCAGGGGTCGGTGAGCAGTTCTTC CAWSRSGVGEQFF
TRBJ1-5 TRBV6-4 NA once TGTGCCAGTAAGCTTTCCTTCTATAGCAATCAGCCCCAGCATTTT CASKLSFYSNQPQHF
TRBJ2-7 TRBV5-1 TRBD1 NA TGCGCCAGCAGGCCGGGACAGGTGGTCTACGAGCAGTACTTC CASRPGQVVYEQYF
TRBJ1-5 TRBV27 NA NA TGTGCCAGCAGTCCTGCCTTGGGTAGTCAGCCCCAGCATTTT CASSPALGSQPQHF
TRBJ1-3 TRBV10-1 NA NA TGCGCCAGCAGTGGGACAGTTGGAAACACCATATATTTT CASSGTVGNTIYF
TRBJ2-7 TRBV21-1 NA once TGTGCCAGCAGCAAGGGTAGGAGATCTTACGAGCAGTACTTC CASSKGRRSYEQYF
TRBJ2-5 TRBV19 NA NA TGTGCCAGTAGTACCTCCCCACAGGGCCAAGAGACCCAGTACTTC CASSTSPQGQETQYF
TRBJ1-1 TRBV29-1 NA NA TGCAGCGTTAAACAGGATTATCTTCGGGACACTGAAGCTTTCTTT CSVKQDYLRDTEAFF
TRBJ1-2 TRBV29-1 NA NA TGCAGCGTTGAGAATCCAGGGGTGGATGGCTACACCTTC CSVENPGVDGYTF
TRBJ2-1 TRBV7-9 NA few TGTGCCAGCAGCTTAGTGGGCAGCCAGACTAATGAGCAGTTCTTC CASSLVGSQTNEQFF
TRBJ2-6 TRBV7-8 TRBD1 NA TGTGCCAGCAGCTTGGGACAGGGAAGTTCTGGGGCCAACGTCCTGACTTTC CASSLGQGSSGANVLTF
TRBJ2-4 TRBV30 NA NA TGTGCCTGGGGACCAAGGGTTGCCAAAAACATTCAGTACTTC CAWGPRVAKNIQYF
TRBJ2-3 TRBV7-9 TRBD2 NA TGTGCCAGCAGCTTGTCGGCGGGAGGGAGGACAGATACGCAGTATTTT CASSLSAGGRTDTQYF
TRBJ1-5 TRBV6-6 NA NA TGTGCCAGCAGATACTCATCGAGGGGGGATCAGCCCCAGCATTTT CASRYSSRGDQPQHF
TRBJ2-7 TRBV11-3 NA NA TGTGCCAGCAGCCTCTACCCCCAGGGATTTTACGAGCAGTACTTC CASSLYPQGFYEQYF
TRBJ2-3 TRBV2 TRBD2 once TGTGCCAGCAGTGATGGGCTAGCGGGAAGCACAGATACGCAGTATTTT CASSDGLAGSTDTQYF
TRBJ1-1 TRBV5-6 NA NA TGTGCCAGCAGCTTGGTCCAGGGGACCACTGAAGCTTTCTTT CASSLVQGTTEAFF
TRBJ2-7 TRBV11-3 NA NA TGTGCCAGCAGCTTGGGTGCGGGCTACGAGCAGTACTTC CASSLGAGYEQYF
TRBJ2-1 TRBV6-4 NA NA TGTGCCAGCAGTGACTCGTACCGGACACAAAATGAGCAGTTCTTC CASSDSYRTQNEQFF
TRBJ2-5 TRBV7-9 TRBD2 NA TGTGCCAGCAGCTTAGCGGGGGGGTTCCGTTCATGGGAGACCCAGTACTTC CASSLAGGFRSWETQYF
TRBJ2-2 TRBV7-7 TRBD1 NA TGTGCCAGCAGCTCACTGACAGGGGGCCTCTCCGGGGAGCTGTTTTTT CASSSLTGGLSGELFF
TRBJ1-3 TRBV6-5 NA NA TGTGCCAGCAGTTACTCGGGGAGATTAAACACCATATATTTT CASSYSGRLNTIYF
TRBJ1-1 TRBV5-5 NA NA TGTGCCAGCAGACGGGACATCACTGAAGCTTTCTTT CASRRDITEAFF
TRBJ2-1 TRBV10-2 TRBD1 NA TGCGCCAGCAGTGATGAGGACAGGGTAGATTTCTTC CASSDEDRVDFF
TRBJ1-2 TRBV20-1 TRBD1 NA TGCAGTGCTAAAACAGGGGGTGGCTACACCTTC CSAKTGGGYTF
TRBJ2-3 TRBV5-1 NA NA TGCGCCAGCAGCTATGGATCGGGCCCCAGGGATACGCAGTATTTT CASSYGSGPRDTQYF